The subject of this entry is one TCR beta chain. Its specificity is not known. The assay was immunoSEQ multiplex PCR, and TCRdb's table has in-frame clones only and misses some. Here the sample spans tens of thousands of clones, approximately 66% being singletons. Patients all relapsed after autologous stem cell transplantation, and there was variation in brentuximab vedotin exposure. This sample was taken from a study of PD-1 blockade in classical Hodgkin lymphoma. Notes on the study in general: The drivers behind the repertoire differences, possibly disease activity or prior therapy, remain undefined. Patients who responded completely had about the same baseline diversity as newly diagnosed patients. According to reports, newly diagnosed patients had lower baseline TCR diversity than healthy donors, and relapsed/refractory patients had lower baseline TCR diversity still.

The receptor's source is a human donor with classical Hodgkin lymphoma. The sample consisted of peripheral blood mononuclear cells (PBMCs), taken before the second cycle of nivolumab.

The CDR3 loop is CASSPGQWETQYF. CDR3 bases: TGCGCCAGCAGCCCGGGACAGTGGGAGACCCAGTACTTC. The chain uses TRBV4-1 and TRBJ2-5; 7 nucleotides line up with TRBD1. The CDR3 has 13 residues. The J segment lost 5 bases and the V segment lost 4 bases, leaving 4 bases of the junction unmatched. CDR1 is MGHRA, CDR2 YSYEKL, per germline.